The entry that follows covers one T cell receptor (beta chain) sequence. The same CDR3 can be traced to other DNA sequences in this sample. Sequenced by immunoSEQ multiplex PCR; TCRdb stores in-frame clones only, minus some. The sample lists 360,000 or so clones, 88% occurring once. Residents of approximately 25 US areas, aged about 18 to 100 years, made up the participants. The entry originates in a study of blood T cell repertoires in COVID-19. The source material was PBMCs or T cells enriched from blood (not recorded which). This sequence was found in a woman in her twenties or thirties who had been exposed to COVID-19.

The chain's CDR3 is CASSPQGLDYGYTF. CDR3 in DNA: TGCGCCAGCAGCCCCCAGGGGCTAGACTATGGCTACACCTTC. This rearrangement joins TRBV5-1 to TRBJ1-2; a possible D gene is TRBD1 (6 bases). Trimming cost V 4 bases and J 3 bases, with 13 bases left between them. The germline CDR1 and CDR2 sequences are SGHRS and YFSETQ. The CDR3 has 14 residues.